These 28 T cell receptor beta chains originate from one sample sequenced in a study of response to subunit inactivated influenza vaccine. TCRdb used MiXCR to reprocess the RT-PCR reads, holding one entry per CDR3 protein. The sample holds 650,000 to 800,000 distinct CDR3 sequences, about 15% seen once. The sequencing used PBMCs from blood, collected roughly 2 weeks before vaccination. These receptor sequences come from a man aged 50-59 years who received an inactivated influenza vaccine.

Only a few counts were recorded for this clonotype. The chain joins TRBV12-3 or TRBV12-4 to TRBJ2-3; TRBD1 matches 8 bases. CDR3 length: 14 residues. Losses at the gene ends were 5 bases for V and 14 bases for J; bases not matched to a gene: 15. For the CDR3, the DNA is TGTGCCAGCAGTCTGTCGGCTCAGGGGGCACTCCGGTATTTT. Protein: CASSLSAQGALRYF.

The chain joins TRBV4-3 to TRBJ2-7, with TRBD2 matching 10 bases. J gave up 2 bases and V 0 bases, and 4 bases lay outside the gene matches. This CDR3 is 16 amino acids long. Germline CDR1 is LGHNA and CDR2 is YSLEER. Written as DNA, the CDR3 is TGCGCCAGCAGCCAAGATTTTCTAGCGGGAGCCTACGAGCAGTACTTC. Protein sequence: CASSQDFLAGAYEQYF.

The table lists this clonotype with a few counts. The chain carries TRBV15 and TRBJ2-1; 11 bases fit TRBD2. V shed 4 bases, J shed 3 bases, and the junction held 5 bases outside the gene matches. The CDR3 covers 16 residues. The germline gives CDR1 LNHNV, CDR2 YYDKDF (reference sequence). The CDR3 loop reads CATSTTSGGLYNEQFF. CDR3 bases: TGTGCCACCAGCACCACTAGCGGGGGCCTCTACAATGAGCAGTTCTTC.

This clonotype was counted a few times. The chain uses TRBV29-1 and TRBJ2-1; D remains ambiguous. Between the trimmed V and J ends, which lost 2 bases and 8 bases, there was a span of 16 bases. Per germline, CDR1 SQVTM and CDR2 ANQGSEA. The CDR3 loop spans 14 amino acids. The CDR3 reads CSVESPLDRHEQFF. CDR3 coding DNA: TGCAGCGTTGAATCCCCCCTAGATAGGCATGAGCAGTTCTTC.

V and J are TRBV6-2 or TRBV6-3 and TRBJ2-7, with 7 nucleotides matching TRBD2. Germline lookup yields CDR1 MNHEY and CDR2 SVGEGT. There are 16 residues in the CDR3. V gave up 0 bases and J gave up 1 base; unmatched junction bases: 6. CDR3: CASSYSLAGDSYEQYF. The CDR3 bases are TGTGCCAGCAGTTACTCATTGGCGGGAGATTCCTACGAGCAGTACTTC.

This clonotype was seen many times. CDR3 in amino acids: CASSQTSQFGELFF. The CDR3 DNA reads TGTGCCAGCAGCCAAACCTCCCAATTCGGGGAGCTGTTTTTT. The J gene is TRBJ2-2, the V gene TRBV7-2, with no clear D. Germline-derived CDR1 and CDR2 are SGHTA and FQGNSA. The CDR3 has 14 amino acids. Trimming stripped 5 bases from V and 7 bases from J, with 14 bases between. Full variable domain (outside the CDR3, taken from reference TRBV7-2 and TRBJ2-2): GAGVSQSPSNKVTEKGKDVELRCDPISGHTALYWYRQSLGQGLEFLIYFQGNSAPDKSGLPSDRFSAERTGGSVSTLTIQRTQQEDSAVYLCASSQTSQFGELFFGEGSRLTVL.

The CDR3: CASSPIGGGLTDTQYF. CDR3 bases: TGTGCCAGCAGCCCAATCGGCGGGGGCCTAACAGATACGCAGTATTTT. The rearrangement uses TRBV5-5 and TRBJ2-3; a possible D gene is TRBD2 (7 bases). The CDR3 runs 16 residues. Per the germline V gene, CDR1 is SGHKS and CDR2 is YYEKEE (reference sequence). Trimming stripped 4 bases from V and 3 bases from J, with 18 bases between.

This clonotype was recorded a few times. The chain is built from TRBV12-3 or TRBV12-4 and TRBJ2-1; D remains ambiguous. Trimming pared 6 bases from V and 4 bases from J, leaving 16 bases between. This CDR3 has 15 amino acids. The CDR3 reads CASSRGPPEYNEQFF. The DNA of the CDR3 is TGTGCCAGCAGCCGAGGTCCACCGGAATACAATGAGCAGTTCTTC.

This clonotype was seen a few times. The rearrangement joins TRBV20-1 to TRBJ2-7; D gene uncertain. The CDR3 spans 15 residues. From germline, CDR1 is DFQATT and CDR2 SNEGSKA (reference sequence). The V and J ends lost 1 base and 0 bases respectively, with 13 bases between them. This CDR3 reads CSARGARMNSYEQYF. The DNA of the CDR3 is TGCAGTGCTAGAGGCGCCAGGATGAACTCCTACGAGCAGTACTTC.

The CDR3 here is CASSYEMRTSGRKRELFF. CDR3 sequence (DNA): TGTGCCAGCAGTTACGAAATGAGGACTAGCGGGAGAAAAAGGGAGCTGTTTTTT. The chain employs TRBV6-2 or TRBV6-3 and TRBJ2-2; TRBD2 aligns across 13 bases. The CDR3 is made up of 18 amino acids. V shed 2 bases and J 9 bases; nucleotides not matched to a gene: 12. Germline assignment: CDR1 MNHEY and CDR2 SVGEGT.

The chain employs TRBV6-1 and TRBJ1-3; no clear D gene. CDR1 is MNHNS, CDR2 SASEGT, per germline. The CDR3 has 17 residues. The V and J ends lost 6 bases and 0 bases respectively, with 18 bases between them. The DNA for the CDR3 is TGTGCCAGCAGCCAGAGACCGAGCGACCCCTCTGGAAACACCATATATTTT. Translated, it gives CASSQRPSDPSGNTIYF.

This chain joins TRBV20-1 and TRBJ1-1, with D unclear. V lost 0 bases and J 3 bases, leaving 11 bases between the germline ends. Germline V gives CDR1 DFQATT, CDR2 SNEGSKA (reference sequence). The CDR3 is 14 amino acids. CDR3 bases: TGCAGTGCTAGAGATCCGGGAGTCCACACTGAAGCTTTCTTT. Its protein is CSARDPGVHTEAFF.

This chain links TRBV5-5 with TRBJ2-4; tentatively, D is TRBD2 (5 bases). Germline assignment: CDR1 SGHKS and CDR2 YYEKEE (reference sequence). The germline V and J ends were trimmed by 1 base and 3 bases, with 20 bases remaining between them. The CDR3 is 18 residues long. The CDR3 loop reads CASSLKNPPRGHKNIQYF. The CDR3 bases are TGTGCCAGCAGCTTGAAAAATCCCCCCAGAGGGCACAAAAACATTCAGTACTTC.

This clonotype was counted at least ten times. This chain joins TRBV27 and TRBJ2-2; TRBD2 might be the D (6 bases). V was cut by 5 bases and J by 7 bases, with 11 bases left in between. Germline CDR1 is MNHEY and CDR2 is SMNVEV (reference sequence). The CDR3 is made up of 13 amino acids. The CDR3 here is CASSPGVIGELFF. The CDR3 region has the DNA TGTGCCAGCAGTCCGGGGGTGATCGGGGAGCTGTTTTTT.

This chain links TRBV3-1 with TRBJ2-2; 14 positions agree with TRBD2. CDR1 LGHDT and CDR2 YNNKEL come from the germline V gene (reference sequence). This CDR3 spans 16 amino acids. J was trimmed by 6 bases and V by 4 bases; bases with no gene match: 4. CDR3 coding DNA: TGTGCCAGCAGCCCGGGACTAGCGGGAGCGGCCGGGGAGCTGTTTTTT. Its translation is CASSPGLAGAAGELFF.

This clonotype has a handful of counts. The chain couples TRBV5-1 to TRBJ2-3; D is ambiguous. Per germline, CDR1 SGHRS and CDR2 YFSETQ. V lost 4 bases and J lost 1, with 7 bases in between. The CDR3 consists of 13 residues. DNA for the CDR3: TGCGCCAGCAGCAGGTTCGGCACAGATACGCAGTATTTT. Translated: CASSRFGTDTQYF.

This clonotype was counted a few times. This rearrangement joins TRBV19 to TRBJ2-1; 8 nucleotides line up with TRBD2. The CDR3 has 15 amino acids. V lost 10 bases to trimming and J lost 2 bases; unmatched junction nucleotides: 10. CDR1 is LNHDA and CDR2 is SQIVND in the germline V gene (reference sequence). CDR3 nucleotide sequence: TGTGCCACAGTCCCTGTAGCGGGAACCTACAATGAGCAGTTCTTC. It translates to CATVPVAGTYNEQFF.

This clonotype was counted a few times. The chain carries TRBV28 and TRBJ1-4, with D perhaps matching TRBD1 (5 bases). Germline V gene data show CDR1 as MDHEN and CDR2 as SYDVKM. The CDR3 spans 14 residues. Trimming took off 5 bases at V and 5 bases at J, with 12 bases between the two ends. The CDR3 sequence: CASSQGSLNEKLFF. The CDR3 region has the DNA TGTGCCAGCAGTCAGGGAAGCCTAAATGAAAAACTGTTTTTT.

The chain recombines TRBV4-2 with TRBJ2-5; 11 bases fit TRBD2. V shed 2 bases and J 3 bases; nucleotides not matched to a gene: 8. Germline values: CDR1 LGHNA, CDR2 YNFKEQ. This CDR3 contains 17 residues. The CDR3 reads CASSQPYGTSGEETQYF. The CDR3 coding sequence is TGTGCCAGCAGCCAACCCTACGGGACTAGCGGTGAAGAGACCCAGTACTTC.

This clonotype was seen more than once but under ten times. The chain carries TRBV28 and TRBJ1-5; 7 nucleotides match TRBD1. Germline CDR1 reads MDHEN; CDR2 reads SYDVKM. The CDR3 has 16 amino acids. The junction had 5 bases not matched to a gene; V was cut back by 2 bases and J by 1 base. The CDR3 DNA follows: TGTGCCAGCAGTTTACTGGCAGGGGGAAGCAATCAGCCCCAGCATTTT. Translating it yields CASSLLAGGSNQPQHF.

This rearrangement joins TRBV6-1 to TRBJ2-7; TRBD2 aligns across 8 bases. The trim removed 6 bases at V and 4 bases at J, leaving 8 bases unmatched. Germline V gene sequence: CDR1 MNHNS, CDR2 SASEGT. The CDR3 is 14 residues long. This chain's CDR3 is CASSHPGGLYEQYF. As DNA, the CDR3 is TGTGCCAGCAGCCACCCGGGGGGGCTGTACGAGCAGTACTTC.

CDR3 coding DNA: TGTGCCAGCAGTGTCTCCCGGGACTTCACTGAAGCTTTCTTT. It is translated as CASSVSRDFTEAFF. This chain joins TRBV12-3 or TRBV12-4 and TRBJ1-1, with D tentatively TRBD1 (5 bases). Trimming took off 5 bases at V and 4 bases at J, with 14 bases between the two ends. The CDR3 is made up of 14 amino acids.

This clonotype showed up just a few times. V gene TRBV4-3 combines with J gene TRBJ1-3; D remains ambiguous. The germline gives CDR1 LGHNA, CDR2 YSLEER. The CDR3 has 13 amino acids. Trimming pared 2 bases from V and 3 bases from J, leaving 5 bases between. The CDR3 DNA reads as TGCGCCAGCAGCCAAAAATTTGGAAACACCATATATTTT. Amino acids: CASSQKFGNTIYF.

This clonotype was seen a handful of times. This chain connects TRBV7-9 to TRBJ1-4; D gene uncertain. Germline CDR1 SEHNR, CDR2 FQNEAQ (reference sequence). The CDR3 covers 15 residues. V lost 5 bases and J 2 bases, leaving 12 bases between the germline ends. The DNA of the CDR3 is TGTGCCAGCAGCGAACCTTTAAGGACTAATGAAAAACTGTTTTTT. Amino acids: CASSEPLRTNEKLFF.

The table lists this clonotype with many counts. The CDR3 nucleotides read TGCGCCAGTTCGACAGGGGGCCTTGGGACTGAAGCTTTCTTT. This gives the protein CASSTGGLGTEAFF. The chain has TRBV5-1 and TRBJ1-1, with TRBD1 matching 10 bases. The CDR3 totals 14 residues. Trimming at V came to 8 bases and at J to 5 bases, leaving 9 bases not matched to a gene. Germline V gene lookup returns CDR1 SGHRS and CDR2 YFSETQ. Variable domain in full (rest from reference TRBV5-1 and TRBJ1-1): KAGVTQTPRYLIKTRGQQVTLSCSPISGHRSVSWYQQTPGQGLQFLFEYFSETQRNKGNFPGRFSGRQFSNSRSEMNVSTLELGDSALYLCASSTGGLGTEAFFGQGTRLTVV.

This clonotype came up a few times. The V call is TRBV20-1, the J call TRBJ2-7; 14 bases agree with TRBD2. With 6 bases clipped from V and 5 bases from J, the junction kept 6 bases outside the gene matches. The germline CDR1 and CDR2 sequences are DFQATT and SNEGSKA (reference sequence). The length of the CDR3 is 14 residues. The CDR3 loop is CSATGLAGVNEQYF. The DNA of the CDR3 is TGCAGTGCCACGGGACTAGCGGGAGTCAACGAGCAGTACTTC.

This clonotype was detected many times. V usage is TRBV12-3 or TRBV12-4 and J usage is TRBJ2-7, with 7 nucleotides matching TRBD1. The length of the CDR3 is 17 residues. V was clipped by 4 bases and J by 7 bases; unmatched bases: 19. CDR3: CASSYERGLGGAREQYF. The CDR3 bases are TGTGCCAGCAGTTACGAGAGGGGGCTTGGGGGCGCGAGGGAGCAGTACTTC.

This sequence joins TRBV7-9 and TRBJ1-1; tentative D call: TRBD1 (6 bases). The CDR3 is 13 amino acids. The V end was cut by 7 bases, the J end by 7 bases, with 16 bases between. Germline V gene data show CDR1 as SEHNR and CDR2 as FQNEAQ (reference sequence). CDR3 nucleotides: TGTGCCAGCACCCCATGGGGGGCGGGTGAAGCTTTCTTT. It encodes CASTPWGAGEAFF.